One sample yielded the 12 T cell receptor beta chains listed below, sequenced in a study of monozygotic twins with cystic fibrosis. The data were produced by immunoSEQ multiplex PCR, yet TCRdb's version contains in-frame clones alone and is incomplete. The sample consists of some 17,000 clones, about 96% of them appearing once. Sequenced material: blood. The source of these receptors is a girl aged 2 to 9 with cystic fibrosis.

This clone was seen just once. This chain joins TRBV5-1 and TRBJ1-2; D gene ambiguous. The CDR3 totals 15 residues. Germline CDR1 reads SGHRS; CDR2 reads YFSETQ. V was trimmed by 0 bases and J by 6 bases, leaving 15 bases between them. In DNA, the CDR3 is TGCGCCAGCAGCTTGGCCCCAACAGTAAACGATGGCTACACCTTC. Translation: CASSLAPTVNDGYTF. The entire variable domain, with the rest obtained from reference TRBV5-1 and TRBJ1-2, is as follows: KAGVTQTPRYLIKTRGQQVTLSCSPISGHRSVSWYQQTPGQGLQFLFEYFSETQRNKGNFPGRFSGRQFSNSRSEMNVSTLELGDSALYLCASSLAPTVNDGYTFGSGTRLTVV.

This clone has just one count. V gene TRBV11-3 combines with J gene TRBJ1-1; TRBD1 matches at 7 bases. The CDR3 is made up of 15 amino acids. Germline V gene data show CDR1 as SGHNT and CDR2 as YENEEA. The trim removed 5 bases at V and 4 bases at J, leaving 10 bases unmatched. The CDR3 DNA reads as TGTGCCAGCAGCCGAGGACAGGCGGGAGGCACTGAAGCTTTCTTT. Protein sequence: CASSRGQAGGTEAFF.

This chain's CDR3 is CASSPRTGGVSEAFF. The CDR3 nucleotides are TGTGCCAGCAGTCCCAGGACAGGGGGAGTTAGCGAAGCTTTCTTT. This sequence joins TRBV27 and TRBJ1-1; 10 bases are a match to TRBD1. CDR1 and CDR2 (germline): MNHEY, SMNVEV (reference sequence). CDR3 length: 15 amino acids. J was trimmed by 8 bases and V by 5 bases; bases with no gene match: 11.

J is TRBJ2-3 and V is TRBV5-4; weak D call: TRBD1 (6 bases). Germline CDR1 is SGHNT and CDR2 is YYREEE (reference sequence). The CDR3 consists of 20 residues. V lost 2 bases and J 0 bases, leaving 25 bases between the germline ends. The CDR3 sequence: CASSLLSPSGTKTSTDTQYF. The CDR3 nucleotides read TGTGCCAGCAGCTTATTATCCCCCTCCGGGACAAAAACTAGCACAGATACGCAGTATTTT.

The chain uses TRBV18 and TRBJ1-1, with 12 bases lining up with TRBD1. The CDR3 is made up of 16 amino acids. Germline CDR1 is KGHSH and CDR2 is LQKENI. The junction had 9 bases not matched to a gene; V was cut back by 5 bases and J by 5 bases. CDR3 nucleotide sequence: TGTGCCAGCTCAACCCAGGGACAGGGGGCATCGACTGAAGCTTTCTTT. Protein product: CASSTQGQGASTEAFF. Together with reference TRBV18 and TRBJ1-1, the CDR3 gives the full variable domain: NAGVMQNPRHLVRRRGQEARLRCSPMKGHSHVYWYRQLPEEGLKFMVYLQKENIIDESGMPKERFSAEFPKEGPSILRIQQVVRGDSAAYFCASSTQGQGASTEAFFGQGTRLTVV.

In its sample, this clone was seen once. V usage is TRBV7-9 and J usage is TRBJ1-6; the match to TRBD1 covers 7 bases. The CDR3 runs 18 residues. Germline loops: CDR1 SEHNR, CDR2 FQNEAQ (reference sequence). Trimming cost V 2 bases and J 5 bases; bases outside gene matches: 12. The CDR3 reads CASSLPPTPGQNNSPLHF. Here the CDR3 DNA reads TGTGCCAGCAGCTTACCCCCAACCCCGGGACAGAATAATTCACCCCTCCACTTT.

The chain combines TRBV6-5 with TRBJ1-1; D unresolved. The CDR3 has 16 residues. Looked up from germline, CDR1 is MNHEY and CDR2 is SVGAGI. V lost 0 bases and J 0 bases, leaving 11 bases between the germline ends. The CDR3 DNA follows: TGTGCCAGCAGTTACTCAGGGCTTCGAATGAACACTGAAGCTTTCTTT. Translation: CASSYSGLRMNTEAFF.

The chain carries TRBV2 and TRBJ1-2; no clear D. Looked up from germline, CDR1 is SNHLY and CDR2 is FYNNEI. Deletions cut 10 bases from V and 2 bases from J, with 14 bases between. This CDR3 has 13 amino acids. The CDR3 DNA sequence: TGTGCCACTCAGGAACCGTCAAACTATGGCTACACCTTC. This encodes CATQEPSNYGYTF.

Note on this clone: The sample carries other DNA sequences with the same CDR3. The chain combines TRBV5-4 with TRBJ1-1; D ambiguous. From germline, CDR1 is SGHNT and CDR2 YYREEE (reference sequence). Trimming took 0 bases from V and 4 from J, leaving 4 bases between them. The CDR3 runs 12 residues. The CDR3 region has the DNA TGTGCCAGCAGCTTGGAAGGCACTGAAGCTTTCTTT. It translates to CASSLEGTEAFF.

This chain connects TRBV19 to TRBJ2-5, with TRBD1 as a possible D gene (6 bases). V gave up 3 bases and J gave up 5 bases, with 22 bases separating them. Germline V gene lookup returns CDR1 LNHDA and CDR2 SQIVND (reference sequence). The CDR3 is 17 amino acids. CDR3 region: CASSMGRQGLHRETQYF. The DNA for the CDR3 is TGTGCCAGTAGTATGGGTCGGCAGGGGCTCCACAGGGAGACCCAGTACTTC.

V is TRBV5-1 and J is TRBJ2-7; D is unclear. Germline values: CDR1 SGHRS, CDR2 YFSETQ. The V end lost 4 bases, the J end lost 4 bases, and 12 bases lay between the germline ends. This CDR3 comprises 13 residues. The CDR3 sequence is CASSLALPYEQYF. DNA of the CDR3: TGCGCCAGCAGCCTGGCTTTGCCGTACGAGCAGTACTTC.

The genes are TRBV7-2 and TRBJ2-7; D is perhaps TRBD2 (6 bases). The V end lost 3 bases, the J end lost 6 bases, and 9 bases lay between the germline ends. Germline CDR1 SGHTA, CDR2 FQGNSA. The CDR3 length is 12 residues. The CDR3 DNA follows: TGTGCCAGCAGCTTGTCGGGGGTCGAGCAGTACTTC. This translates into CASSLSGVEQYF.